The next 9 T cell receptor beta chains were all read from a single sample in a study of T cell responses to AZD1222 COVID-19 vaccine. TCRdb keeps only in-frame clones here, not all; method: immunoSEQ multiplex PCR. This table has over 150,000 clones, roughly nine tenths appearing once. Sequencing used peripheral blood, obtained on day 0 of AZD1222 vaccination. The receptors stem from an adult in good health.

The gene calls are TRBV7-2 and TRBJ2-3; weak D call: TRBD2 (5 bases). Germline CDR1 SGHTA, CDR2 FQGNSA. The V gene lost 5 bases and the J gene lost 7 bases, with 10 bases spanning the gap. This CDR3 region has 12 residues. CDR3 in DNA: TGTGCCAGCAGCGCCCGGGAAAATACGCAGTATTTT. Amino acid sequence: CASSARENTQYF.

The chain carries TRBV4-3 and TRBJ2-3; D may be TRBD2 (6 bases). V was clipped by 1 base and J by 2 bases, with 10 bases between them. The germline CDR1 and CDR2 sequences are LGHNA and YSLEER. CDR3 length: 15 residues. CDR3 nucleotides: TGCGCCAGCAGCCAAGGGCGGGGACTCACAGATACGCAGTATTTT. Translated: CASSQGRGLTDTQYF.

The chain couples TRBV7-9 to TRBJ1-2; tentatively, D is TRBD1 (5 bases). CDR3 length: 16 amino acids. CDR1 SEHNR and CDR2 FQNEAQ come from the germline V gene (reference sequence). V gave up 3 bases and J gave up 5 bases, with 19 bases separating them. The CDR3 DNA follows: TGTGCCAGCAGCTTCTCCGGGGGGATCCGGATTTATGGCTACACCTTC. It translates to CASSFSGGIRIYGYTF.

V is TRBV6-2 or TRBV6-3 and J is TRBJ2-7, with TRBD2 identical over 7 bases. After removal of 2 bases from V and 4 bases from J, the junction contained 8 bases not matched to a gene. CDR3 length: 15 amino acids. Germline assignment: CDR1 MNHEY and CDR2 SVGEGT. As DNA, the CDR3 is TGTGCCAGCAGTTACGGTAGCAGGACTAGGTACGAGCAGTACTTC. Translating it yields CASSYGSRTRYEQYF.

The V and J genes are TRBV5-4 and TRBJ2-2, with D possibly called TRBD1 or TRBD2 (5 bases each). Germline CDR1 reads SGHNT; CDR2 reads YYREEE (reference sequence). The germline V and J ends were trimmed by 0 bases and 5 bases, with 14 bases remaining between them. CDR3 length equals 16 residues. In DNA, the CDR3 is TGTGCCAGCAGCTTGGCCGGGGCAGGGAATACCGGGGAGCTGTTTTTT. Encoded protein: CASSLAGAGNTGELFF.

The chain employs TRBV27 and TRBJ1-1; D gene unclear. The CDR3 length is 13 residues. Germline V CDR1 and CDR2: MNHEY, SMNVEV (reference sequence). The ends were cut back, 5 bases at V and 0 bases at J, with 7 bases in the middle. The CDR3 region has the DNA TGTGCCAGCAGTGGCTCGATGAACACTGAAGCTTTCTTT. Protein sequence: CASSGSMNTEAFF.

The rearrangement uses TRBV6-5 and TRBJ1-4, with 8 nucleotides matching TRBD1. V shed 5 bases, J shed 4 bases, and the junction held 3 bases outside the gene matches. CDR1 is MNHEY, CDR2 SVGAGI, per germline. CDR3 length: 14 amino acids. This CDR3 is CASSRTGNNEKLFF. DNA for the CDR3: TGTGCCAGCAGTCGGACAGGGAATAATGAAAAACTGTTTTTT.

This sequence joins TRBV30 and TRBJ2-7; D gene ambiguous. Germline assignment: CDR1 GTSNPN and CDR2 SVGIG (reference sequence). The CDR3 has 11 residues. V dropped 2 bases and J dropped 6 bases, with 8 bases sitting between them. DNA of the CDR3: TGTGCCTGGAGTAAGGGCCTCGAGCAGTACTTC. It codes for CAWSKGLEQYF.

This sequence joins TRBV3-1 (or the pseudogene TRBV3-2) and TRBJ1-1; unclear D gene. There are 12 residues in the CDR3. The germline V gene encodes CDR1 LGHDT and CDR2 YNNKEL (reference sequence). V dropped 6 bases and J dropped 1 base, with 6 bases sitting between them. The CDR3: CASSLGNTEAFF. In DNA form, the CDR3 reads TGTGCCAGCAGTCTGGGGAACACTGAAGCTTTCTTT.